This T cell receptor (beta chain) was documented in a study of T cell repertoires in cytomegalovirus infection. In the study overall: Well-studied HLA-B-restricted CMV epitopes were used in the study alongside recently identified HLA-C-restricted ones. Through public TCR beta signatures, both CMV infection and matching HLA type were indicated. Study outcomes and limitations: Totalled public TCR beta family frequency picked out people who carried CMV plus the relevant HLA.

After removal of 2 bases from V and 3 bases from J, the junction contained 8 bases not matched to a gene. CDR1 is SGHVS, CDR2 FQNEAQ, per germline. This CDR3 region has 17 residues. This clonotype was counted ten times or more. Its antigen is unidentified. One entry per CDR3 protein, called by TCRdb with MiXCR from the reads. The repertoire includes approximately 910,000 distinct CDR3 sequences, around a third of them detected once, and over 12% sits in the top ten. Sequencing used cultured CD8+ T cells from PBMCs, obtained from culture after CMV antigen stimulation. This chain connects TRBV7-8 to TRBJ2-5; TRBD2 matches 11 bases. This sequence was found in a human donor in good health (CMV status not recorded). Some clones in this sample may be carry-over from other donors' samples. CDR3 coding DNA: TGTGCCAGCAGCTTATTGACGATACTAGCGGGGGAAGAGACCCAGTACTTC. Translating gives CASSLLTILAGEETQYF.